Listed below are T cell receptor beta chains from one sample, sequenced in a study of T cell responses to AZD1222 COVID-19 vaccine. Produced via immunoSEQ multiplex PCR; TCRdb's table is partial and in-frame only. The table has approximately 120,000 clones, 90% to 95% seen once. The specimen was peripheral blood, collected on day 0 of AZD1222 vaccination. All receptors come from an adult in good health. CDR3s include the opening cysteine and the closing phenylalanine or tryptophan.

TRBV11-2	TRBJ1-3	17	CASSNSGLASSGNTIYF
TRBV28	TRBJ1-2	14	CASRRDRGNYGYTF
TRBV24-1	TRBJ1-3	15	CATTSTGASGNTIYF
TRBV15	TRBJ1-1	13	CATSRDSGDALVF
TRBV6-6	TRBJ1-4	14	CASSYNGQNEKLFF
TRBV6-6	TRBJ2-7	14	CASSRTSGNYEQYF
TRBV5-5	TRBJ2-5	13	CASSFWHEETQYF
TRBV28	TRBJ2-7	14	CASSFSLLGSEQYF
TRBV21-1	TRBJ2-7	13	CASSPSGTYEQYF
TRBV29-1	TRBJ2-7	13	CSVRAGLAYEQYF
TRBV5-4	TRBJ2-5	15	CASRDGLAGQETQYF
TRBV5-8	TRBJ1-3	14	CASNPWSSGNTIYF
TRBV28	TRBJ1-2	14	CASSQPGQGDGYTF
TRBV5-1	TRBJ2-1	16	CASSPGGSGTYNEQFF
TRBV4-3	TRBJ2-1	18	CASSQEELAGDPSNEQFF
TRBV12-3/TRBV12-4	TRBJ1-1	13	CASSLQGFSEAFF
TRBV12-3/TRBV12-4	TRBJ2-1	11	CASRRDNEQFF
TRBV6-2/TRBV6-3	TRBJ2-5	16	CASSYSRGQGKETQYF
TRBV30	TRBJ2-7	14	CAWSSTGKVYEQYF
TRBV11-2	TRBJ2-2	14	CASSPDRYTGELFF
TRBV28	TRBJ1-6	15	CASRQTGGGLAPLHF
TRBV5-1	TRBJ2-5	14	CASSGRTGEETQYF
TRBV3-1/TRBV3-2	TRBJ2-1	12	CASGDSYNEQFF
TRBV11-2	TRBJ2-1	16	CASSLGRLAGGHGKFF